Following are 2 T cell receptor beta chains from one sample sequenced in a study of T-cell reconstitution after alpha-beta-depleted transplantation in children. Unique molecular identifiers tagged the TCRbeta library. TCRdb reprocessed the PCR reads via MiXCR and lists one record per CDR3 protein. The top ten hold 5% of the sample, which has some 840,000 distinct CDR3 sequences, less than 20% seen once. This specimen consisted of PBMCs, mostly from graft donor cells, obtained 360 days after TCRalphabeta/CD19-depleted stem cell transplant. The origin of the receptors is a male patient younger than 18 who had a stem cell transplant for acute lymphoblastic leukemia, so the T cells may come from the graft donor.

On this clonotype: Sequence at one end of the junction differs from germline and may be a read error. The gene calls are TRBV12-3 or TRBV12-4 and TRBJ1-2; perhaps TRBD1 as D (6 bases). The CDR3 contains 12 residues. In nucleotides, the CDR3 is TGTGCCAGCAGTTGGACAGTCTATGGCGACACCTTC. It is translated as CASSWTVYGDTF.

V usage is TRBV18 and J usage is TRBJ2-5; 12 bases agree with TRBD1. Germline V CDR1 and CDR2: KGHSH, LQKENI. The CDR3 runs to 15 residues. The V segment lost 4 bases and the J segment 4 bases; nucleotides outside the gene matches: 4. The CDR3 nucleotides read TGTGCCAGCTCACGGGGACAGGGGGCACGAGAGACCCAGTACTTC. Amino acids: CASSRGQGARETQYF.